The entry below gives a single T cell receptor beta chain sequence along with its context. The antigen is unknown. Researchers built TCR beta cDNA using 5'RACE template switching with UMIs. From its re-call of the 5' RACE reads, TCRdb lists each CDR3 protein once, without DNA. In total, the table holds around 550,000 distinct CDR3 sequences. The CDR3 has 13 amino acids. Germline CDR1 is SEHNR and CDR2 is FQNEAQ (reference sequence). The record originates from a study of T cells expressing NK-cell markers. Looking at the study overall: Within the sequenced cohort of eight donors, seven exhibited HCMV seropositivity and one was seronegative.

Whole-study findings and limits: No clear determination of HCMV specificity was made for expanded NKG2C+ T cell clones.

The clonotype originates from a man aged 18 to 35 in good health. Sequencing was carried out using blood T cells: a sorted CD56 or NKG2C T cell subset, CD4+ or CD8+ T cells, or bulk PBMC T cells (not recorded which). The chain carries TRBV7-9 and TRBJ1-1; the D gene TCRdb calls, TRBD1, cannot be checked with no DNA. The CDR3 loop reads CASRPPGRAEAFF.